The clone carrying this TCR beta chain was seen only a few times. Its specificity is unknown. Scientists made TCR beta libraries using quantitative 5'-RACE with molecular barcodes. TCRdb re-derived calls from the 5' RACE reads in MiXCR, one entry per CDR3 protein. The sample yields 220,000 or so distinct CDR3 sequences, over 9.5% seen once. CDR3 length: 13 amino acids. Per the germline V gene, CDR1 is MNHNS and CDR2 is SASEGT. V shed 6 bases and J shed 4 bases, with 11 bases lying between them. The data originate from a study of CD8 T cells in ankylosing spondylitis. Study-wide findings and caveats: Matched ankylosing spondylitis synovial fluid reportedly showed significant enrichment of disease-linked clones. Ankylosing spondylitis blood appeared to be characterized by a TCR beta motif of 8 or 9 highly homologous variants.

The source is a male donor with ankylosing spondylitis or in good health (not recorded which). The chain recombines TRBV6-1 with TRBJ2-3; tentatively, D is TRBD2 (5 bases). The sample taken for sequencing was blood, either unsorted or a sorted T cell fraction (not recorded which). This CDR3 reads CASSLAVSDTQYF. DNA of the CDR3: TGTGCCAGCAGCCTAGCAGTATCAGATACGCAGTATTTT.